Listed here are 8 T cell receptor beta chains from one sample, sequenced in a study of cytomegalovirus exposure and HLA in healthy donors. Primers for the PCR totalled 60 Vbeta and 13 Jbeta. Sequenced by immunoSEQ multiplex PCR; TCRdb stores in-frame clones only, minus some. The sample contains roughly 200,000 clones, around 85% of which appear only once. Sequenced input: PBMCs. The receptor source for this set is a woman aged 45-65 years in good health and CMV-seronegative.

This sequence joins TRBV5-1 and TRBJ2-4; D gene ambiguous. This CDR3 spans 15 amino acids. Germline lookup yields CDR1 SGHRS and CDR2 YFSETQ. Trimming left V 4 bases short and J 2 bases short, with 13 bases between. The CDR3 here is CASSPVVGPKNIQYF. CDR3 bases: TGCGCCAGCAGCCCTGTAGTTGGTCCCAAAAACATTCAGTACTTC.

This sequence joins TRBV28 and TRBJ2-7; D is unresolved. The CDR3 consists of 15 residues. The V end was cut by 8 bases, the J end by 0 bases, with 17 bases between. Germline CDR1 is MDHEN and CDR2 is SYDVKM. In nucleotides, the CDR3 is TGTGCCAGCGGTTCACAGCCTGACGGCTCCTACGAGCAGTACTTC. This gives the protein CASGSQPDGSYEQYF.

Here the CDR3 reads CSASGGYTEAFF. DNA for the CDR3: TGCAGCGCTTCAGGGGGTTACACTGAAGCTTTCTTT. This rearrangement joins TRBV29-1 to TRBJ1-1; 7 bases match TRBD1. The V and J ends lost 7 bases and 3 bases, in that order; junction bases with no gene match: 5. Germline lookup yields CDR1 SQVTM and CDR2 ANQGSEA. CDR3 length equals 12 residues.

The chain links TRBV15 to TRBJ1-5; D gene ambiguous. CDR1 and CDR2 from the germline V gene are LNHNV and YYDKDF (reference sequence). V lost 6 bases and J 5 bases, leaving 11 bases between the germline ends. This CDR3 comprises 13 residues. In nucleotides, the CDR3 is TGTGCCACCAGGGAGAACGGGGATCAGCCCCAGCATTTT. It is translated as CATRENGDQPQHF. Full variable domain (rest looked up from reference TRBV15 and TRBJ1-5): DAMVIQNPRYQVTQFGKPVTLSCSQTLNHNVMYWYQQKSSQAPKLLFHYYDKDFNNEADTPDNFQSRRPNTSFCFLDIRSPGLGDTAMYLCATRENGDQPQHFGDGTRLSIL.

V usage is TRBV5-1 and J usage is TRBJ2-1; 15 positions agree with TRBD2. From germline, CDR1 is SGHRS and CDR2 YFSETQ. This CDR3 has 15 residues. The junction had 3 bases not matched to a gene; V was cut back by 2 bases and J by 9 bases. The chain's CDR3 is CASSFGLAGGTEQFF. The CDR3 DNA reads TGCGCCAGCAGCTTCGGACTAGCGGGAGGGACTGAGCAGTTCTTC.

The chain uses TRBV6-5 and TRBJ1-1; TRBD1 matches 7 bases. The germline V gene has CDR1 MNHEY and CDR2 SVGAGI. The CDR3 covers 13 residues. J gave up 4 bases and V 7 bases, and 6 bases lay outside the gene matches. The CDR3 region is CASTPTGPTEAFF. The CDR3 bases are TGTGCCAGCACCCCGACAGGGCCCACTGAAGCTTTCTTT.

This chain connects TRBV29-1 to TRBJ1-2; D gene uncertain. V was shortened by 3 bases and J by 4 bases, with 6 bases between the two germline ends. This CDR3 is built from 11 residues. CDR1 is SQVTM and CDR2 is ANQGSEA in the germline V gene. The CDR3 is CSVESSYGYTF. The CDR3 DNA is TGCAGCGTTGAGTCCAGCTATGGCTACACCTTC.

The table lists this clone with a count of one. This rearrangement joins TRBV5-1 to TRBJ2-1; D not certain. Germline CDR1 is SGHRS and CDR2 is YFSETQ. The CDR3 length is 12 residues. Trimming shortened V by 2 bases and J by 5 bases, and 5 bases separated the two germline ends. CDR3 region: CASSLQHNEQFF. The CDR3, as DNA: TGCGCCAGCAGCTTACAGCACAATGAGCAGTTCTTC. Together with reference TRBV5-1 and TRBJ2-1, the CDR3 gives the full variable domain: KAGVTQTPRYLIKTRGQQVTLSCSPISGHRSVSWYQQTPGQGLQFLFEYFSETQRNKGNFPGRFSGRQFSNSRSEMNVSTLELGDSALYLCASSLQHNEQFFGPGTRLTVL.